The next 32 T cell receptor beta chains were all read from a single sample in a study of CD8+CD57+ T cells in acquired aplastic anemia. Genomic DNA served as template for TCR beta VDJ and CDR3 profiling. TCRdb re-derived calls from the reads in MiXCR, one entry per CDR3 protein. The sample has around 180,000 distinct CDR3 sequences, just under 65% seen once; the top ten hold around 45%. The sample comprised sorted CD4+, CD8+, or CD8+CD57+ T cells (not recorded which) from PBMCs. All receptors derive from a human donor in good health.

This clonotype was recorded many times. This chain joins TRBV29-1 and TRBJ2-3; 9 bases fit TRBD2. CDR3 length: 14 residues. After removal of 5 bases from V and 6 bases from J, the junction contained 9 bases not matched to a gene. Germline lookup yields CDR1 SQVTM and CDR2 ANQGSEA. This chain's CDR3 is CSVRGSSGDDTQYF. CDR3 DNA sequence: TGCAGCGTTAGGGGTTCTAGCGGGGATGATACGCAGTATTTT.

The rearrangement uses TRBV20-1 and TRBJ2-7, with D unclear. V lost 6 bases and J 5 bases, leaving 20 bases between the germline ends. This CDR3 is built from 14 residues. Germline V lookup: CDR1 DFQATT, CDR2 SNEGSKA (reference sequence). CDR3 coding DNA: TGCAGTGCAGAACATGACCTTCTCCCCCACGAGCAGTACTTC. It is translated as CSAEHDLLPHEQYF.

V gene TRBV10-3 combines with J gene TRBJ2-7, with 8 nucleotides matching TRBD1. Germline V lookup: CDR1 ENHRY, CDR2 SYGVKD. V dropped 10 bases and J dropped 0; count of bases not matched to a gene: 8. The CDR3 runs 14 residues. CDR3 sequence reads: CATTGGTGSYEQYF. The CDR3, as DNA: TGTGCCACCACGGGTGGGACAGGCTCCTACGAGCAGTACTTC.

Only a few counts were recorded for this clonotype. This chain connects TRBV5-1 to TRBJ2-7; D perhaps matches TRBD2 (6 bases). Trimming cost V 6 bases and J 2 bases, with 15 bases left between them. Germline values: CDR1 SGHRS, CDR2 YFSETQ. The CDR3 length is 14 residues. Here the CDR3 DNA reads TGCGCCAGCACCATCACCCCGGGAGCCTACGAGCAGTACTTC. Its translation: CASTITPGAYEQYF.

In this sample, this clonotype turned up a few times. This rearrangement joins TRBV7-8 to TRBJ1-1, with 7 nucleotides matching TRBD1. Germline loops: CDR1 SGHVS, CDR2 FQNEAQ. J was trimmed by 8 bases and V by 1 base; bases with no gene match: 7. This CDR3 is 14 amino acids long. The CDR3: CASSLGIPGQEAFF. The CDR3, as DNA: TGTGCCAGCAGCTTAGGGATACCGGGACAGGAAGCTTTCTTT.

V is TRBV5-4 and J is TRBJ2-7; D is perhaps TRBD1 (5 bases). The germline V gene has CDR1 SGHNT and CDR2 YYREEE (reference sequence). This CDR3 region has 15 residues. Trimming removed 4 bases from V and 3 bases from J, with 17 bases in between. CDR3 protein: CASSPDQGLYYEQYF. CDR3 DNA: TGTGCCAGCAGCCCGGACCAGGGCTTGTACTACGAGCAGTACTTC. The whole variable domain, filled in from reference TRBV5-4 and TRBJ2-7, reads ETGVTQSPTHLIKTRGQQVTLRCSSQSGHNTVSWYQQALGQGPQFIFQYYREEENGRGNFPPRFSGLQFPNYSSELNVNALELDDSALYLCASSPDQGLYYEQYFGPGTRLTVT.

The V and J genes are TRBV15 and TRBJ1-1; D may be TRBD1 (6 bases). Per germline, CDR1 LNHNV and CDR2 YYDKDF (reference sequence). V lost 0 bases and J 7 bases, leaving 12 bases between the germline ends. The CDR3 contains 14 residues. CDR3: CATSREGGNVEAFF. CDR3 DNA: TGTGCCACCAGCAGAGAAGGGGGTAACGTTGAAGCTTTCTTT.

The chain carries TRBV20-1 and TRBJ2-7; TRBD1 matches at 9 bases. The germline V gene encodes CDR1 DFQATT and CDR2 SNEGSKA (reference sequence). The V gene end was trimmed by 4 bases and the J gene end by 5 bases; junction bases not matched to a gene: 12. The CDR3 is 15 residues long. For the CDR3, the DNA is TGCAGTGCTAATACCGGACAGGGGACACCACACGAGCAGTACTTC. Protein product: CSANTGQGTPHEQYF.

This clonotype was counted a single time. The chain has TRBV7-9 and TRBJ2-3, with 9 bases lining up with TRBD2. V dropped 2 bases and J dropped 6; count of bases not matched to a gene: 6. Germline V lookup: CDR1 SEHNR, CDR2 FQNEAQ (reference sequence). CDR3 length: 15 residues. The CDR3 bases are TGTGCCAGCAGCTTAAGCGGGGGGAAGGGGGATACGCAGTATTTT. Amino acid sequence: CASSLSGGKGDTQYF.

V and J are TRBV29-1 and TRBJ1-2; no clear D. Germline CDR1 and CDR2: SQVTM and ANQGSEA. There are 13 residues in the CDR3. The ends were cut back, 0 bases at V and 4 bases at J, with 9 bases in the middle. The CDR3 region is CSVEDRRVYGYTF. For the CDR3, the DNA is TGCAGCGTTGAAGATAGAAGGGTCTATGGCTACACCTTC.

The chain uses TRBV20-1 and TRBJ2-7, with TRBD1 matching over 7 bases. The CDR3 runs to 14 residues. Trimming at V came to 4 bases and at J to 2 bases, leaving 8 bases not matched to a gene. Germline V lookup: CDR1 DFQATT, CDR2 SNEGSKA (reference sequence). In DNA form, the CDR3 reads TGCAGTGCTAAAACCCTGACAGGGACCTACGAGCAGTACTTC. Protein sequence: CSAKTLTGTYEQYF.

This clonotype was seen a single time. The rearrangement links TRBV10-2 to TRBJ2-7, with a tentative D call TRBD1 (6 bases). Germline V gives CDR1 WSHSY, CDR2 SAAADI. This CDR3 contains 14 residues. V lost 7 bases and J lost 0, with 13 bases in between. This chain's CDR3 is CASIQRGSSYEQYF. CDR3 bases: TGCGCCAGCATCCAGAGGGGGAGCTCCTACGAGCAGTACTTC.

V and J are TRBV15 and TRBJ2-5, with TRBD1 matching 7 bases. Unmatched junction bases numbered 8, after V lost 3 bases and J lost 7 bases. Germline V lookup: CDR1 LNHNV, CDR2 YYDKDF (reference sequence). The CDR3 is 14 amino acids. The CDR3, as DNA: TGTGCCACCAGCAGCACGACAGGGAGTGGGACCCAGTACTTC. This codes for CATSSTTGSGTQYF.

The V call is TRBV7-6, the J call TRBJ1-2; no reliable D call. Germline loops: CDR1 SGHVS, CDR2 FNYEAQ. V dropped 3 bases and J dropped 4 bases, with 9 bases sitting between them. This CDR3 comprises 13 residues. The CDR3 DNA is TGTGCCAGCAGCTTTGACCCAGGCTATGGCTACACCTTC. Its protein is CASSFDPGYGYTF.

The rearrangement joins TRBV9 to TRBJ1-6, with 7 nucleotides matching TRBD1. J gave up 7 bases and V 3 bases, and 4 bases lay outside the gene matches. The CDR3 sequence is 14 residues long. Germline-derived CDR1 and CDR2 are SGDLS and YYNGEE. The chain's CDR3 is CASSAGQANSPLHF. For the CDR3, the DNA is TGTGCCAGCAGCGCAGGACAGGCGAATTCACCCCTCCACTTT.

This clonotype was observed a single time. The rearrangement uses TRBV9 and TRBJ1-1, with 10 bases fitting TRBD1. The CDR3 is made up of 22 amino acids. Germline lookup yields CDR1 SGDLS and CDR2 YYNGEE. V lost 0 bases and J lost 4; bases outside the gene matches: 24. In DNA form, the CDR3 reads TGTGCCAGCAGCGTAGACTACGCGAGCGGGGGATTGGGACAGGGGTTCGCCACTGAAGCTTTCTTT. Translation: CASSVDYASGGLGQGFATEAFF.

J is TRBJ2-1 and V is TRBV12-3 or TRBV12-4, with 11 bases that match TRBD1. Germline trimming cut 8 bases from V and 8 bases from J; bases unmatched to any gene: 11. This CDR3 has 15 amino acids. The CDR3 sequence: CASYLTGQGGYEQFF. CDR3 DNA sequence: TGTGCCAGCTACCTTACGGGACAGGGGGGCTATGAGCAGTTCTTC.

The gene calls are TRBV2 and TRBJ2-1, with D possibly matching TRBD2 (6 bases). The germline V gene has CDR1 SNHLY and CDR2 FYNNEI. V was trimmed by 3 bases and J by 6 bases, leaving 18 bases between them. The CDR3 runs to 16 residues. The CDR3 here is CASSDPGTSKGNEQFF. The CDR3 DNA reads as TGTGCCAGCAGTGACCCCGGGACTTCCAAAGGCAATGAGCAGTTCTTC.

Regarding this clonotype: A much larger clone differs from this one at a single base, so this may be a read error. CDR3 amino acids: CASGSYEQYF. The CDR3 DNA reads TGTGCCAGCGGTTCCTACGAGCAGTACTTC. V is TRBV12-3 or TRBV12-4 and J is TRBJ2-7; no firm D call. V was cut by 8 bases and J by 1 base, with 3 bases left in between. The length of the CDR3 is 10 residues.

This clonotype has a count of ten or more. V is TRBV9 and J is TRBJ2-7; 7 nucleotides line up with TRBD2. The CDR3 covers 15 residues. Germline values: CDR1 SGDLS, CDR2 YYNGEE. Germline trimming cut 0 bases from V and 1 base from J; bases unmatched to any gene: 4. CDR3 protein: CASSVGGGGSYEQYF. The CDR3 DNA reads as TGTGCCAGCAGCGTAGGCGGCGGGGGATCCTACGAGCAGTACTTC.

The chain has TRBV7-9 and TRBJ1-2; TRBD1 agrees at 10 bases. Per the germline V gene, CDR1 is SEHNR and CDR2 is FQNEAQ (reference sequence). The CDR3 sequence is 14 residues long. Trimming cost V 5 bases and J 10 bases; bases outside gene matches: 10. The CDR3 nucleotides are TGTGCCAGCAGCCCGACAGGGGGCTCGGGCACCTACACCTTC. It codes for CASSPTGGSGTYTF.

The CDR3 DNA follows: TGTGCCAGCAGCTTTCCGCGCGGGGGCACAGATACGCAGTATTTT. Protein sequence: CASSFPRGGTDTQYF. The rearrangement links TRBV5-6 to TRBJ2-3, with D perhaps TRBD2 (6 bases). V was pared by 2 bases and J by 1 base, with 11 bases between. This CDR3 spans 15 amino acids. Germline V gene sequence: CDR1 SGHDT, CDR2 YYEEEE.

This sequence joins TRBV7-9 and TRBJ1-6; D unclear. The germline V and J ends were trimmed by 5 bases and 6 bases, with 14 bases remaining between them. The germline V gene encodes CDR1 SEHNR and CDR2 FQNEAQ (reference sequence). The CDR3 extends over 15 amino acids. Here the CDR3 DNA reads TGTGCCAGCAGCCGGTTGGCGGGCCCTAATTCACCCCTCCACTTT. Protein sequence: CASSRLAGPNSPLHF. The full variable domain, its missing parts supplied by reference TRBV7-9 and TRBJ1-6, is DTGVSQNPRHKITKRGQNVTFRCDPISEHNRLYWYRQTLGQGPEFLTYFQNEAQLEKSRLLSDRFSAERPKGSFSTLEIQRTEQGDSAMYLCASSRLAGPNSPLHFGNGTRLTVT.

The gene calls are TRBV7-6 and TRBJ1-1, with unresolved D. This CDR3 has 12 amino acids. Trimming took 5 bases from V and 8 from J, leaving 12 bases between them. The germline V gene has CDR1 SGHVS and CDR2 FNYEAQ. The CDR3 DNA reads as TGTGCCAGCAGCCCAGGCCAGATGGAAGCTTTCTTT. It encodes CASSPGQMEAFF.

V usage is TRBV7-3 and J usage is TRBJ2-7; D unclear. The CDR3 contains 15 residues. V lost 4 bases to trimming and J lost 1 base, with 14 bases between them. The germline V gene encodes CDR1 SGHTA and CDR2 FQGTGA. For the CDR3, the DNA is TGTGCCAGCAGCTGGAAACGGACCGGATCCTACGAGCAGTACTTC. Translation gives CASSWKRTGSYEQYF.

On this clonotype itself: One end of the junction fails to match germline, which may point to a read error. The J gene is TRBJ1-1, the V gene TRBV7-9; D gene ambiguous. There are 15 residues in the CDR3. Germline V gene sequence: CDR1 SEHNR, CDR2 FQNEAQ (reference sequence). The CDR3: CASSQGRVAGAEAFF. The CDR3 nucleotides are TGCGCCAGCAGCCAAGGTAGGGTGGCGGGCGCTGAAGCTTTCTTT.

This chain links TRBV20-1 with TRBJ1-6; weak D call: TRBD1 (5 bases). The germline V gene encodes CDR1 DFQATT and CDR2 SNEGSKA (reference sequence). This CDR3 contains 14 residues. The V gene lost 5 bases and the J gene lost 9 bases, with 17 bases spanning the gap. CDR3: CSAPFGQGFSPLHF. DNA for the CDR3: TGCAGTGCTCCATTTGGGCAGGGTTTTTCACCCCTCCACTTT.

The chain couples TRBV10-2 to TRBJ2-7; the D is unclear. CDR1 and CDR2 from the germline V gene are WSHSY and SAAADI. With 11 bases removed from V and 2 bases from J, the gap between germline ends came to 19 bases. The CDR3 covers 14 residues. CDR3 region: CAASTLAGTYEQYF. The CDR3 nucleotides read TGCGCCGCTTCTACCTTAGCAGGAACCTACGAGCAGTACTTC.

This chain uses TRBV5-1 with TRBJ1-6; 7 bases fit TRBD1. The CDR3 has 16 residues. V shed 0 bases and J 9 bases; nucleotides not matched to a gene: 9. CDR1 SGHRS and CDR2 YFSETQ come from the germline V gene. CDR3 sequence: CASSLARQGWGSPLHF. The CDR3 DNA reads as TGCGCCAGCAGCTTGGCGCGACAGGGTTGGGGTTCACCCCTCCACTTT.

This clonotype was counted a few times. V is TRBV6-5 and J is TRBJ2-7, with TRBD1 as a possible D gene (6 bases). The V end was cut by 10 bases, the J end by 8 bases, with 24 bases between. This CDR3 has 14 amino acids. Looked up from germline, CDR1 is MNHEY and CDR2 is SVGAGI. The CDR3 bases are TGTGCCACCCACACCCTGGACAGTTCTGGCAAGCAGTACTTC. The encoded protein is CATHTLDSSGKQYF.

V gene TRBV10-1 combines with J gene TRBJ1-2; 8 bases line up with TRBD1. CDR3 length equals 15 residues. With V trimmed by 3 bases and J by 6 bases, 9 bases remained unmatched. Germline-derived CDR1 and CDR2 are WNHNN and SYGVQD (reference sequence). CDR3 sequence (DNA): TGCGCCAGCAGTGAATGGGAACAGGGGGAGAATGGCTACACCTTC. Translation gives CASSEWEQGENGYTF.

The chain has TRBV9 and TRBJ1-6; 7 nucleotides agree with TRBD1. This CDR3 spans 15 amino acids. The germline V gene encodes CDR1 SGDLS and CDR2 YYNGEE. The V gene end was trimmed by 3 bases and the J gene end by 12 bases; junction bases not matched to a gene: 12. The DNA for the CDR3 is TGTGCCAGCAGCGCCGGGACAGCCAGAGGCGTACCCCTCCACTTT. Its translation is CASSAGTARGVPLHF.